These T cell receptor beta chains were read from a single sample in a study of blood T cell repertoires in COVID-19. Repertoires were generated with immunoSEQ multiplex PCR, while TCRdb's copy carries only in-frame clones and drops some. Among fewer than 150,000 clones, approximately 80% were seen once, and the ten largest hold approximately 5.8%. The sample taken for sequencing was peripheral blood. Source of these receptors: a human donor in a cohort sampled during active COVID-19. Each CDR3 is given with its conserved first and last residue. D genes are given only for firm matches. The size field is filled for only some rows; it gives once, few, many or a size class.

16	TRBD1	TRBJ2-3	TRBV4-3	.	CASSQEVTGGTDTQYF	TGCGCCAGCAGCCAAGAGGTGACAGGGGGAACAGATACGCAGTATTTT
11	.	TRBJ1-1	TRBV29-1	.	CSVGGRTEAFF	TGCAGCGTTGGAGGGAGAACTGAAGCTTTCTTT
14	.	TRBJ2-5	TRBV7-9	once	CASSLARGQETQYF	TGTGCCAGCAGCTTAGCACGGGGGCAAGAGACCCAGTACTTC
16	.	TRBJ1-1	TRBV19	.	CASSIDSARGSSEAFF	TGTGCCAGTAGTATAGATTCGGCCAGGGGTTCATCTGAAGCTTTCTTT
14	.	TRBJ2-7	TRBV18	.	CASSPKSGNYEQYF	TGTGCCAGCTCACCAAAATCGGGAAACTACGAGCAGTACTTC
11	.	TRBJ2-3	TRBV7-9	.	CASSEQDTQYF	TGTGCCAGCAGCGAACAGGATACGCAGTATTTT
12	.	TRBJ2-5	TRBV29-1	few	CSVAPGAETQYF	TGCAGCGTTGCGCCAGGGGCAGAGACCCAGTACTTC
11	.	TRBJ1-5	TRBV20-1	once	CSASGGQPQHF	TGCAGTGCTAGCGGGGGTCAGCCCCAGCATTTT
16	TRBD1	TRBJ2-4	TRBV7-2	.	CASSPRGQGERNIQYF	TGTGCCAGCAGCCCCAGAGGACAGGGGGAGAGGAACATTCAGTACTTC
15	TRBD1	TRBJ2-3	TRBV7-8	once	CASSLVQGLVDTQYF	TGTGCCAGCAGCTTAGTACAGGGGCTGGTTGATACGCAGTATTTT
16	.	TRBJ2-5	TRBV5-8	.	CASSLEIGGQGETQYF	TGTGCCAGCAGCTTGGAAATCGGGGGGCAGGGGGAGACCCAGTACTTC
19	TRBD1	TRBJ1-5	TRBV19	once	CASSPRRQGILSSNQPQHF	TGTGCCAGTAGTCCCCGTCGACAGGGGATTCTTTCGAGCAATCAGCCCCAGCATTTT
18	.	TRBJ2-7	TRBV1	.	CTSSPFVRGGLYSYEQYF	TGCACCAGCAGCCCGTTTGTGCGGGGGGGCCTATACTCCTACGAGCAGTACTTC
13	TRBD1	TRBJ1-3	TRBV5-1	once	CASSDRAGNTIYF	TGCGCCAGCAGCGACAGGGCTGGAAACACCATATATTTT
13	.	TRBJ2-7	TRBV5-4	few	CASSFPPSYEQYF	TGTGCCAGCAGCTTTCCCCCTTCCTACGAGCAGTACTTC
13	.	TRBJ2-1	TRBV7-9	many	CASSPRLIDEQFF	TGTGCCAGCAGCCCGCGACTAATCGATGAGCAGTTCTTC
14	.	TRBJ2-2	TRBV3-1/TRBV3-2	.	CASSLYRNTGELFF	TGTGCCAGCAGCCTCTACAGGAACACCGGGGAGCTGTTTTTT
14	.	TRBJ1-4	TRBV19	.	CATRRRGFSEKLFF	TGTGCCACCCGAAGGAGAGGGTTTAGTGAAAAACTGTTTTTT
15	TRBD1	TRBJ2-7	TRBV18	.	CASSSGNNRGYEQYF	TGTGCCAGCTCATCGGGAAATAACAGGGGCTACGAGCAGTACTTC
12	.	TRBJ2-1	TRBV11-3	.	CASSDTGYEQFF	TGTGCCAGCAGCGATACAGGGTATGAGCAGTTCTTC
12	.	TRBJ1-2	TRBV12-3/TRBV12-4	.	CASSLGLGPYTF	TGTGCCAGCAGTCTCGGACTCGGACCGTACACCTTC
16	.	TRBJ2-5	TRBV3-1/TRBV3-2	.	CASSHRGWRLQETQYF	TGTGCCAGCAGCCACAGAGGATGGAGACTTCAAGAGACCCAGTACTTC
15	.	TRBJ2-3	TRBV6-5	once	CASRSMSMGTDTQYF	TGTGCCAGCAGAAGTATGAGTATGGGCACAGATACGCAGTATTTT
16	TRBD1	TRBJ1-1	TRBV5-4	.	CASSSPPGQGNTEAFF	TGTGCCAGCAGCTCCCCTCCCGGACAGGGGAACACTGAAGCTTTCTTT
13	.	TRBJ2-3	TRBV7-3	.	CASSSQRAGTQYF	TGTGCCAGCAGCTCCCAGCGGGCTGGTACGCAGTATTTT
17	TRBD2	TRBJ2-4	TRBV25-1	.	CASSDPTSGGNMDIQYF	TGTGCCAGCAGTGATCCTACTAGCGGGGGGAATATGGACATTCAGTACTTC
15	.	TRBJ1-6	TRBV25-1	.	CASSEYQIYNSPLHF	TGTGCCAGCAGTGAATACCAGATTTATAATTCACCCCTCCACTTT
15	TRBD1	TRBJ1-6	TRBV19	few	CASSRGGQGAPPLHF	TGTGCCAGTAGCCGAGGGGGCCAGGGGGCTCCACCCCTCCACTTT
13	.	TRBJ2-7	TRBV11-3	once	CASSSTGVGEQYF	TGTGCCAGCAGCTCTACTGGAGTCGGGGAGCAGTACTTC
14	.	TRBJ1-3	TRBV18	.	CASSPVSSGNTIYF	TGTGCCAGCTCACCTGTGAGCTCTGGAAACACCATATATTTT
14	.	TRBJ1-1	TRBV3-1/TRBV3-2	.	CASSPIAGDTEAFF	TGTGCCAGCAGCCCGATCGCCGGGGACACTGAAGCTTTCTTT
19	.	TRBJ1-6	TRBV11-2	.	CASSPPIAGPVSYNSPLHF	TGTGCCAGCAGCCCGCCCATTGCAGGGCCAGTATCCTATAATTCACCCCTCCACTTT
15	.	TRBJ2-7	TRBV6-2/TRBV6-3	.	CASSYVAGASYEQYF	TGTGCCAGCAGTTACGTCGCGGGGGCTTCCTACGAGCAGTACTTC
17	.	TRBJ2-7	TRBV15	.	CATSGRGTHKMTYEQYF	TGTGCCACCAGCGGTCGCGGGACTCACAAAATGACCTACGAGCAGTACTTC
15	TRBD2	TRBJ2-5	TRBV28	.	CASSGGGSGQETQYF	TGTGCCAGCAGCGGGGGGGGCAGCGGCCAAGAGACCCAGTACTTC
17	TRBD1	TRBJ2-7	TRBV18	.	CASSPRRHRGERDEQYF	TGTGCCAGCTCACCACGGCGTCACAGGGGAGAGAGGGACGAGCAGTACTTC
13	.	TRBJ2-2	TRBV14	.	CASSRQPTGELFF	TGTGCCAGCAGCCGACAGCCTACCGGGGAGCTGTTTTTT
15	.	TRBJ1-1	TRBV2	.	CASSSQGTLNTEAFF	TGTGCCAGCAGTTCTCAGGGGACCCTGAACACTGAAGCTTTCTTT
14	.	TRBJ2-2	TRBV18	.	CASSLTENTGELFF	TGTGCCAGCTCACTGACAGAGAACACCGGGGAGCTGTTTTTT
16	TRBD2	TRBJ2-3	TRBV18	once	CASSSRLAGGRDTQYF	TGTGCCAGCTCATCGAGACTAGCGGGGGGACGAGATACGCAGTATTTT
15	TRBD1	TRBJ1-6	TRBV7-2	.	CASSQARGLNSPLHF	TGTGCCAGCAGCCAGGCCAGGGGGCTTAATTCACCCCTCCACTTT
14	.	TRBJ1-1	TRBV5-1	.	CASRSGQPNTEAFF	TGCGCCTCCAGATCTGGACAGCCGAACACTGAAGCTTTCTTT